This TCR beta chain was recovered during a study of blood T cells in healthy people across ages. Trimming left V 3 bases short and J 4 bases short, with 10 bases between. The length of the CDR3 is 15 residues. It was with a sample-barcoded 5' primer and a J-beta primer mix that a second PCR of about 6 to 11 cycles was run. TCRdb recomputed calls from the 5' RACE reads with MiXCR, one row per CDR3 protein. Of fewer than 600,000 distinct CDR3 sequences in the sample, over 25% were seen once. This same sample was also part of a study on T cells of mothers and their children. As reported in that work: The study obtained over 9.5 million TCR beta CDR3 reads per mother and around 2.7 million per child.

The sample consisted of blood. The rearrangement links TRBV12-3 or TRBV12-4 to TRBJ1-6; D is unresolved. This clonotype originated in a boy aged 2 to 9 in good health. The CDR3 DNA reads as TGTGCCAGCAGTTTGAAGGTTTCTTATAATTCACCCCTCCACTTT. This gives the protein CASSLKVSYNSPLHF.